This T cell receptor beta chain was sequenced in a study of beta chain features in type 1 diabetes. Study results and caveats: Insertion counts at VDJ junctions were lower in type 1 diabetes patients, who also showed more deletions there. Patients' naive, central memory and regulatory TCRB repertoires appeared more alike than those of healthy donors.

Purity (above 95%) was reached by all sorted populations. cDNA synthesis used the whole RNA isolate, giving expressed TCRB sequences. Produced via immunoSEQ multiplex PCR; TCRdb's table is partial and in-frame only. This sample carries fewer than 150,000 clones, 6.9% of them seen once, and the ten largest clones take more than 1.1%. Regarding this clone: The antigen is undetermined.

CDR1 MRHNA and CDR2 SNTAGT come from the germline V gene. The ends were cut back, 3 bases at V and 8 bases at J, with 13 bases in the middle. This CDR3 spans 14 amino acids. This clonotype originated in a woman aged 25 to 39 in good health. Input material: central memory CD4+ T cells from blood. The chain uses TRBV6-4 and TRBJ1-4; D call uncertain. The DNA for the CDR3 is TGTGCCAGCAGTGAGGAGGGAACGAAGGAAAAACTGTTTTTT. This codes for CASSEEGTKEKLFF.